Each of the 16 T cell receptor beta chains below was sequenced from the same sample in a study of OX40 agonist ivuxolimab in advanced cancers. Profiling relied on immunoSEQ multiplex PCR, and the TCRdb table lists in-frame clones only, not all of them. This table has fewer than 65,000 clones, 91% appearing once. The input for sequencing was CD4+ or CD8+ T cells sorted from blood, taken in a trial of the OX40 agonist ivuxolimab. Receptor source: an adult with an advanced solid tumor such as melanoma, head and neck, liver or kidney cancer.

The CDR3 bases are TGTGCCAGCAGCCCCCGGGAGGGTCTCCCTAACTATGGCTACACCTTC. It yields the protein CASSPREGLPNYGYTF. V usage is TRBV7-9 and J usage is TRBJ1-2; D ambiguous. The germline gives CDR1 SEHNR, CDR2 FQNEAQ (reference sequence). The V end was cut by 5 bases, the J end by 0 bases, with 16 bases between. The CDR3 loop spans 16 amino acids.

The CDR3 spells CASSGDSFYEQYF. CDR3 bases: TGTGCCAGCAGTGGGGATAGCTTCTACGAGCAGTACTTC. The rearrangement joins TRBV6-5 to TRBJ2-7; no firm D call. This CDR3 spans 13 amino acids. V shed 5 bases and J shed 3 bases, with 11 bases lying between them. Germline lookup yields CDR1 MNHEY and CDR2 SVGAGI.

The rearrangement uses TRBV6-6 and TRBJ2-7; unclear D gene. The germline V gene encodes CDR1 MNHNY and CDR2 SVGAGI (reference sequence). The ends were cut back, 0 bases at V and 3 bases at J, with 6 bases in the middle. The CDR3 consists of 13 residues. CDR3 sequence reads: CASSYSLGYEQYF. The CDR3 nucleotides are TGTGCCAGCAGTTACTCGCTGGGCTACGAGCAGTACTTC.

V and J are TRBV29-1 and TRBJ2-3, with 11 bases aligning to TRBD2. The V gene end was trimmed by 5 bases and the J gene end by 0 bases; junction bases not matched to a gene: 7. Looked up from germline, CDR1 is SQVTM and CDR2 is ANQGSEA. The CDR3 is made up of 16 amino acids. This CDR3 is CSVHPGLADSTDTQYF. DNA of the CDR3: TGCAGCGTTCACCCGGGACTAGCGGACAGCACAGATACGCAGTATTTT.

This chain connects TRBV11-2 to TRBJ2-2; TRBD2 matches 12 bases. In germline, CDR1 is SGHAT, CDR2 FQNNGV. J was trimmed by 3 bases and V by 1 base; bases with no gene match: 6. This CDR3 has 18 residues. CDR3 DNA: TGTGCCAGCAGCTTAGTCCCACTAGCGGGGGGCTACACCGGGGAGCTGTTTTTT. Its protein product is CASSLVPLAGGYTGELFF.

The chain joins TRBV7-2 to TRBJ1-1, with 8 bases aligning to TRBD1. V was pared by 3 bases and J by 4 bases, with 4 bases of the junction left unmatched. Looked up from germline, CDR1 is SGHTA and CDR2 is FQGNSA. The CDR3 extends over 14 amino acids. This chain's CDR3 is CASSFLTGGTEAFF. Written as DNA, the CDR3 is TGTGCCAGCAGCTTTTTAACAGGGGGCACTGAAGCTTTCTTT. Full variable domain (rest looked up from reference TRBV7-2 and TRBJ1-1): GAGVSQSPSNKVTEKGKDVELRCDPISGHTALYWYRQSLGQGLEFLIYFQGNSAPDKSGLPSDRFSAERTGGSVSTLTIQRTQQEDSAVYLCASSFLTGGTEAFFGQGTRLTVV.

The CDR3 region is CASSEALLYGYTF. For the CDR3, the DNA is TGTGCCAGCAGTGAAGCGCTTCTCTATGGCTACACCTTC. This chain connects TRBV2 to TRBJ1-2; no reliable D call. The CDR3 covers 13 residues. V dropped 0 bases and J dropped 4 bases, with 6 bases sitting between them. The germline V gene has CDR1 SNHLY and CDR2 FYNNEI.

V gene TRBV13 combines with J gene TRBJ2-3; D is unresolved. V dropped 11 bases and J dropped 4 bases, with 10 bases sitting between them. The CDR3 has 11 residues. The V gene's germline CDR1 is PRHDT and CDR2 FYEKMQ (reference sequence). Here the CDR3 DNA reads TGTGCCTGTACCATCTCAGATACGCAGTATTTT. It translates to CACTISDTQYF.

The chain is built from TRBV19 and TRBJ2-1; 9 bases are shared with TRBD1. Germline V CDR1 and CDR2: LNHDA, SQIVND (reference sequence). V dropped 4 bases and J dropped 10; count of bases not matched to a gene: 11. CDR3 length equals 15 residues. CDR3: CASSTGTGLVQEQFF. In DNA form, the CDR3 reads TGTGCCAGTAGTACCGGGACAGGGCTAGTTCAGGAGCAGTTCTTC.

The V and J genes are TRBV27 and TRBJ2-1; the match to TRBD2 covers 8 bases. CDR1 and CDR2 (germline): MNHEY, SMNVEV (reference sequence). With V trimmed by 4 bases and J by 4 bases, 6 bases remained unmatched. The CDR3 has 15 amino acids. The DNA of the CDR3 is TGTGCCAGCAGTTGGGACGGGGGGGTGTACAATGAGCAGTTCTTC. Its translation: CASSWDGGVYNEQFF.

The J gene is TRBJ1-5, the V gene TRBV6-4, with no clear D. Trimming cost V 5 bases and J 9 bases, with 20 bases left between them. Germline V lookup: CDR1 MRHNA, CDR2 SNTAGT. The CDR3 contains 15 residues. Here the CDR3 reads CASSSGRGYNLPQHF. The CDR3 DNA reads as TGTGCCAGCAGTTCAGGCAGAGGCTACAATTTGCCCCAGCATTTT.

The genes are TRBV13 and TRBJ1-2; D remains ambiguous. This CDR3 contains 13 residues. Germline V gives CDR1 PRHDT, CDR2 FYEKMQ (reference sequence). The V gene lost 8 bases and the J gene lost 4 bases, with 14 bases spanning the gap. The CDR3 region is CASRIEGVYGYTF. The CDR3 DNA reads TGTGCCAGCCGCATCGAGGGCGTCTATGGCTACACCTTC.

This sequence joins TRBV14 and TRBJ1-5; tentatively, D is TRBD1 (5 bases). V was pared by 6 bases and J by 9 bases, with 21 bases between. The CDR3 has 15 residues. Per the germline V gene, CDR1 is SGHDN and CDR2 is FVKESK. CDR3 in DNA: TGTGCCAGCAGTTGGGGCTGCCTCAAATACTGGCCCCAGCATTTT. Translation: CASSWGCLKYWPQHF.

This clone showed up just once. This chain links TRBV28 with TRBJ1-1, with a weak D call TRBD1 (6 bases). Trimming took off 10 bases at V and 3 bases at J, with 18 bases between the two ends. The CDR3 is 14 residues long. Germline V gives CDR1 MDHEN, CDR2 SYDVKM. The CDR3 reads CATLGLDRHTEAFF. The CDR3 DNA reads TGTGCCACCCTGGGATTGGACAGACACACTGAAGCTTTCTTT.

J is TRBJ2-1 and V is TRBV7-9, with TRBD1 matching over 12 bases. The CDR3 has 13 amino acids. V trimming: 10 bases; J trimming: 8 bases; junction bases outside the gene matches: 6. From germline, CDR1 is SEHNR and CDR2 FQNEAQ (reference sequence). CDR3 in DNA: TGTGCCACCGCGGGGACAGGGGGCGATGAGCAGTTCTTC. Its translation is CATAGTGGDEQFF.

The chain carries TRBV30 and TRBJ1-1; 9 positions match TRBD1. The V and J ends lost 3 bases and 1 base, in that order; junction bases with no gene match: 6. The CDR3 loop spans 15 amino acids. Germline-derived CDR1 and CDR2 are GTSNPN and SVGIG (reference sequence). This CDR3 reads CAWRRDRVRNTEAFF. Written as DNA, the CDR3 is TGTGCCTGGAGAAGGGACAGGGTCAGGAACACTGAAGCTTTCTTT.